This TCR beta chain was observed in a study of blood T cell repertoires in COVID-19. TCRdb's table, derived via immunoSEQ multiplex PCR, lists solely in-frame clones and lacks some. The top ten clones hold about a tenth of a sample with some 180,000 clones, 80% to 85% of them seen once. Germline V lookup: CDR1 SGDLS, CDR2 YYNGEE. The CDR3 length is 18 residues. After removal of 0 bases from V and 4 bases from J, the junction contained 7 bases not matched to a gene. The chain combines TRBV9 with TRBJ2-1; 13 nucleotides line up with TRBD2. Sample: peripheral blood. The TCR comes from a man in his 70s with active or convalescent COVID-19. In DNA, the CDR3 is TGTGCCAGCAGCGTAGGGGGGACTAGCGGGAAGGCGTACAATGAGCAGTTCTTC. It is translated as CASSVGGTSGKAYNEQFF.